The 5 T cell receptor beta chains below come from one sample, sequenced in a study of lymphopenia after photon versus proton radiotherapy. The protocol was immunoSEQ multiplex PCR, while the TCRdb copy is restricted to in-frame clones and leaves out a portion. Of more than 15,000 clones listed, 84% were seen once; the top ten hold 2.9%. Sequencing was performed on peripheral blood, taken from a patient treated with photon-based radiotherapy. The receptors shown here come from a woman aged 50 to 60 with pancreatic cancer.

The CDR3 nucleotides are TGTGCCAGCAGCTTGGCTGGTGTTTCACCCCGCTCTGGGGCCAACGTCCTGACTTTC. It yields the protein CASSLAGVSPRSGANVLTF. The V gene is TRBV5-6, the J gene TRBJ2-6; D is undetermined. CDR3 size: 19 residues. Deletions cut 0 bases from V and 0 bases from J, with 16 bases between. CDR1 is SGHDT and CDR2 is YYEEEE in the germline V gene.

V is TRBV7-8 and J is TRBJ2-7; D call uncertain. There are 11 residues in the CDR3. V gave up 3 bases and J gave up 1 base, with 1 base separating them. Germline CDR1 reads SGHVS; CDR2 reads FQNEAQ. CDR3 amino acids: CASSLSYEQYF. The CDR3 DNA sequence: TGTGCCAGCAGCTTGTCCTACGAGCAGTACTTC. Using reference TRBV7-8 and TRBJ2-7 for the parts outside the CDR3, the full variable domain is GAGVSQSPRYKVAKRGQDVALRCDPISGHVSLFWYQQALGQGPEFLTYFQNEAQLDKSGLPSDRFFAERPEGSVSTLKIQRTQQEDSAVYLCASSLSYEQYFGPGTRLTVT.

The chain is built from TRBV4-3 and TRBJ1-5; D is uncertain. Germline CDR1 LGHNA, CDR2 YSLEER. CDR3 length: 16 residues. V lost 0 bases and J 3 bases, leaving 12 bases between the germline ends. The CDR3 DNA sequence: TGCGCCAGCAGCCAAGATAGGGAACAGTCCAATCAGCCCCAGCATTTT. Translated, it gives CASSQDREQSNQPQHF.

This clone was observed a single time. This rearrangement joins TRBV19 to TRBJ2-1, with 9 bases that match TRBD2. The CDR3 length is 15 residues. Per germline, CDR1 LNHDA and CDR2 SQIVND (reference sequence). V gave up 7 bases and J gave up 4 bases; unmatched junction bases: 8. The CDR3 sequence is CASNPAGGPYNEQFF. The CDR3 nucleotides read TGTGCCAGTAACCCGGCGGGAGGGCCGTACAATGAGCAGTTCTTC. The full variable domain, in which reference TRBV19 and TRBJ2-1 provide the parts outside the CDR3, is DGGITQSPKYLFRKEGQNVTLSCEQNLNHDAMYWYRQDPGQGLRLIYYSQIVNDFQKGDIAEGYSVSREKKESFPLTVTSAQKNPTAFYLCASNPAGGPYNEQFFGPGTRLTVL.

The J gene is TRBJ1-5, the V gene TRBV4-1; maybe TRBD1 (6 bases). Germline CDR1 is MGHRA and CDR2 is YSYEKL. The CDR3 runs 13 residues. V was shortened by 3 bases and J by 4 bases, with 7 bases between the two germline ends. This CDR3 is CASSQQGNQPQHF. CDR3 bases: TGCGCCAGCAGCCAGCAGGGGAATCAGCCCCAGCATTTT.